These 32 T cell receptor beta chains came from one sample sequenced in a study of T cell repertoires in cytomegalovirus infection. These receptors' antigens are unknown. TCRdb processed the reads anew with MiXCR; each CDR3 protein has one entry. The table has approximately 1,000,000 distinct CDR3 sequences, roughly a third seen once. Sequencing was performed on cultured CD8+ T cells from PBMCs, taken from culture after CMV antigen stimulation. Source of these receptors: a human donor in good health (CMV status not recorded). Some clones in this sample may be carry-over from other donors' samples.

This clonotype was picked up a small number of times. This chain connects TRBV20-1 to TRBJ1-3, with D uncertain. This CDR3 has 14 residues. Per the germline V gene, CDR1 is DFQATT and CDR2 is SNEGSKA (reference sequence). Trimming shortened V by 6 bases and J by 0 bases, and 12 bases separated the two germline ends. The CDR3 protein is CSAPNGNSGNTIYF. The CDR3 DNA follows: TGCAGTGCCCCGAACGGCAACTCTGGAAACACCATATATTTT.

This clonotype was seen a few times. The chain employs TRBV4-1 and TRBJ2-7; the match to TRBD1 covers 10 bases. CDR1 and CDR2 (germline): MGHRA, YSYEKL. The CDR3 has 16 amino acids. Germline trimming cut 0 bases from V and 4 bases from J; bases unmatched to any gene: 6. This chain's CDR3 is CASSQDWGQGLYEQYV. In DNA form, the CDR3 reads TGCGCCAGCAGCCAAGATTGGGGACAGGGGTTATACGAGCAGTACGTC.

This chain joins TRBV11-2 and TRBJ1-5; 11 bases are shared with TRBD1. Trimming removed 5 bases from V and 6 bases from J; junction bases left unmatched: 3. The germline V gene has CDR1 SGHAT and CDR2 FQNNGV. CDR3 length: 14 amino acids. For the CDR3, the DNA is TGTGCCAGCAGCGGGGACAGGGGGGGTCAGCCCCAGCATTTT. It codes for CASSGDRGGQPQHF.

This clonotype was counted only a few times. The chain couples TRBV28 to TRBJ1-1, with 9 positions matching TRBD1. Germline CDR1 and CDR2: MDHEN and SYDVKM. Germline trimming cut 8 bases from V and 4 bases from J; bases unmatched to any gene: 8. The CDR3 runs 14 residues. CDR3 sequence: CASAGTGISTEAFF. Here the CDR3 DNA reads TGTGCCAGCGCCGGGACAGGGATTAGCACTGAAGCTTTCTTT.

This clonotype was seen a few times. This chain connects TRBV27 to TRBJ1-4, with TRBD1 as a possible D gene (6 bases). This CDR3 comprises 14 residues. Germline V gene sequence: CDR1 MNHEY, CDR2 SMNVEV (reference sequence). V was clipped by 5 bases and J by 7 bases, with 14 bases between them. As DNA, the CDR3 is TGTGCCAGCAGTCTACTCGGGGGGGCTGAAAAACTGTTTTTT. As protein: CASSLLGGAEKLFF.

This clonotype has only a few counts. This CDR3 is CASSPPSLTSGGVVTGELFF. For the CDR3, the DNA is TGTGCCAGCAGCCCCCCTTCCTTGACTAGCGGGGGGGTGGTCACCGGGGAGCTGTTTTTT. The rearrangement uses TRBV27 and TRBJ2-2; TRBD2 aligns across 14 bases. From germline, CDR1 is MNHEY and CDR2 SMNVEV (reference sequence). The V and J ends lost 6 bases and 4 bases, in that order; junction bases with no gene match: 16. This CDR3 region has 20 residues.

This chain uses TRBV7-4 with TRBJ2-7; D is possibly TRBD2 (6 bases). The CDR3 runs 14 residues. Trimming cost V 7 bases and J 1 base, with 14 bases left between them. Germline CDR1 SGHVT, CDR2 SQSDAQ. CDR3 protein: CASNSAGKSYEQYF. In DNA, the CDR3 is TGTGCCAGCAACTCTGCGGGGAAATCCTACGAGCAGTACTTC.

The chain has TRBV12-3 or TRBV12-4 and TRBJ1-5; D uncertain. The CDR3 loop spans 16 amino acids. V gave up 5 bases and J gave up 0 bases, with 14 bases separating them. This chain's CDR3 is CASSEGGKYSNQPQHF. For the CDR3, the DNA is TGTGCCAGCAGTGAGGGAGGGAAATATAGCAATCAGCCCCAGCATTTT.

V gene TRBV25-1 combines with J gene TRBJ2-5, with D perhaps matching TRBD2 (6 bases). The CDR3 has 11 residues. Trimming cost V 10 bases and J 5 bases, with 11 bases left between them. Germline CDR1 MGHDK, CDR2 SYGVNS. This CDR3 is CATQEGETQYF. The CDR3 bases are TGTGCCACCCAGGAGGGGGAGACCCAGTACTTC.

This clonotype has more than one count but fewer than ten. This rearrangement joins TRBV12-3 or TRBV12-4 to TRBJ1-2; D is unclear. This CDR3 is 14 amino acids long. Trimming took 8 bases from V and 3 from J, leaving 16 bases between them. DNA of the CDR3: TGTGCCAGCTTAACGGAGGGCCAGGACTATGGCTACACCTTC. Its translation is CASLTEGQDYGYTF.

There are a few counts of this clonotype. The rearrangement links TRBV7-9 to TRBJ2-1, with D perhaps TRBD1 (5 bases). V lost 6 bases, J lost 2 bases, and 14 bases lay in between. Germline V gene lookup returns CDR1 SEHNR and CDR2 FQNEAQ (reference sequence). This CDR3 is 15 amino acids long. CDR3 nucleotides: TGTGCCAGCAGACCAGGGTCCCTAGCCTACAATGAGCAGTTCTTC. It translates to CASRPGSLAYNEQFF.

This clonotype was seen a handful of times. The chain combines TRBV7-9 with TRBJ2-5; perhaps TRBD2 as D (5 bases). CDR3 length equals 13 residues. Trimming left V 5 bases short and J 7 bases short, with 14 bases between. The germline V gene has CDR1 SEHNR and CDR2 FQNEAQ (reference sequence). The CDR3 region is CASSPRGGVTQYF. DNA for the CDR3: TGTGCCAGCAGCCCCCGCGGAGGTGTGACCCAGTACTTC.

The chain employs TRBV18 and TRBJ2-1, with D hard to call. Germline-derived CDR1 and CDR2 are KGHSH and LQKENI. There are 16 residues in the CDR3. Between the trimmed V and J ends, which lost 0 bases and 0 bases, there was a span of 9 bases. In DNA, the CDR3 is TGTGCCAGCTCACCACCGGGCTACAGCTCCTACAATGAGCAGTTCTTC. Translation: CASSPPGYSSYNEQFF.

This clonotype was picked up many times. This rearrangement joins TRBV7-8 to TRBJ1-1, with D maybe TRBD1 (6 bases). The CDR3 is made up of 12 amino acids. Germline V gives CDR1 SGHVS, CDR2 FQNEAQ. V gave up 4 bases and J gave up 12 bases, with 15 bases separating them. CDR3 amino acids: CASSSTGILTFF. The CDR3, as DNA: TGTGCCAGCAGCTCCACAGGGATTTTGACTTTCTTT.

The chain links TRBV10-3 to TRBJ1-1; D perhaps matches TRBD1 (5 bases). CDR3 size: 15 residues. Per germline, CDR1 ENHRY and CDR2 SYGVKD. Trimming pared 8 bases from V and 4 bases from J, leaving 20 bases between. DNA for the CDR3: TGTGCCATCCTCAACCTGGACGAGGGGCTCACTGAAGCTTTCTTT. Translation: CAILNLDEGLTEAFF.

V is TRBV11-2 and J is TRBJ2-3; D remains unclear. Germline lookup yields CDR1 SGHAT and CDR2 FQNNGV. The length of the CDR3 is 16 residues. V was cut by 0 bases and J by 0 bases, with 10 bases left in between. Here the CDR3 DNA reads TGTGCCAGCAGCTTAGACGACACATGGAGCACAGATACGCAGTATTTT. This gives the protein CASSLDDTWSTDTQYF.

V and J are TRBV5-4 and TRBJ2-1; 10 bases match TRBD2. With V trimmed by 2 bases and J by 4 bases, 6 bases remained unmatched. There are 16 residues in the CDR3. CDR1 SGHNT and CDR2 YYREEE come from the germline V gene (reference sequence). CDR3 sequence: CASSFSGGDLYNEQFF. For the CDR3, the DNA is TGTGCCAGCAGCTTCAGCGGGGGGGACCTATACAATGAGCAGTTCTTC.

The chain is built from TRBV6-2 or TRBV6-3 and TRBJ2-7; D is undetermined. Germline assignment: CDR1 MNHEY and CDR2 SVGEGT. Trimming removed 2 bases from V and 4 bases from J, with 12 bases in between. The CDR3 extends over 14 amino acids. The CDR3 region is CASSYDGLPYEQYF. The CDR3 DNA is TGTGCCAGCAGTTACGATGGCCTACCATACGAGCAGTACTTC.

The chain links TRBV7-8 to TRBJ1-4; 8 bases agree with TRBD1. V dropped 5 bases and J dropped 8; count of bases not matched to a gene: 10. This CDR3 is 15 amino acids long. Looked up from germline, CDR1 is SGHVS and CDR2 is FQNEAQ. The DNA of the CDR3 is TGTGCCAGCAGCCCCGACAGGGGAGGGGGCGAAAAACTGTTTTTT. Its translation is CASSPDRGGGEKLFF. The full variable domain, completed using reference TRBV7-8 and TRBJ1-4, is GAGVSQSPRYKVAKRGQDVALRCDPISGHVSLFWYQQALGQGPEFLTYFQNEAQLDKSGLPSDRFFAERPEGSVSTLKIQRTQQEDSAVYLCASSPDRGGGEKLFFGSGTQLSVL.

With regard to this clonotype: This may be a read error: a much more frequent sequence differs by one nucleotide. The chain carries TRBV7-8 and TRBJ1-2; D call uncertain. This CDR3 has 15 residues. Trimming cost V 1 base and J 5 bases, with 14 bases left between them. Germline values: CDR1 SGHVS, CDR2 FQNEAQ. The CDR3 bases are TGTGCCAGCAGCTTAGGCCGGAACGGAACTTATGGCTACACCTTC. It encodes CASSLGRNGTYGYTF.

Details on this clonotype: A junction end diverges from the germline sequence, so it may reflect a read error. The CDR3 nucleotides are TGTTCCAGCAGCTTGACCAATGAGCAGTTCTTC. It is translated as CSSSLTNEQFF. The chain is built from TRBV28 and TRBJ2-1; D is ambiguous. The germline V gene encodes CDR1 MDHEN and CDR2 SYDVKM. The length of the CDR3 is 11 residues.

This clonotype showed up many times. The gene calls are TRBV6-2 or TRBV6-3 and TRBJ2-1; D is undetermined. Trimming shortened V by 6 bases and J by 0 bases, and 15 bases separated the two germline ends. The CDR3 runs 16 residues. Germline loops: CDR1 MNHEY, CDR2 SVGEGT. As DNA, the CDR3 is TGTGCCAGCAGCCCCCTCCGGAGCAGCTCCTACAATGAGCAGTTCTTC. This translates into CASSPLRSSSYNEQFF.

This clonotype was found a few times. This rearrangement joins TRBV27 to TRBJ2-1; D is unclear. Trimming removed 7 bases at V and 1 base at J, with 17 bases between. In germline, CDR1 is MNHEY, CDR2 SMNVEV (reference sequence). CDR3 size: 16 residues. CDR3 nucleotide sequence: TGTGCCAGCACCCCAGTTTATCAGGCATCCTACAATGAGCAGTTCTTC. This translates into CASTPVYQASYNEQFF.

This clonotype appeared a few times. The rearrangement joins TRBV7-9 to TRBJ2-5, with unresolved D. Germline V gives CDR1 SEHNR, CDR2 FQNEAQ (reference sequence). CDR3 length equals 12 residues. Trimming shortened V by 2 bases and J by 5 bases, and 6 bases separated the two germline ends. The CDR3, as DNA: TGTGCCAGCAGCTTACGGATGGAGACCCAGTACTTC. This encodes CASSLRMETQYF.

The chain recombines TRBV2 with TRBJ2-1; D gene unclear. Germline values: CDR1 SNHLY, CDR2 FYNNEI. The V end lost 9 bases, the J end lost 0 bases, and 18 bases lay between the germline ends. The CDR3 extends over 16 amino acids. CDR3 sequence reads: CASSLSAPSSYNEQFF. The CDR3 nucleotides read TGTGCCAGTTCTCTGAGCGCGCCGAGCTCCTACAATGAGCAGTTCTTC.

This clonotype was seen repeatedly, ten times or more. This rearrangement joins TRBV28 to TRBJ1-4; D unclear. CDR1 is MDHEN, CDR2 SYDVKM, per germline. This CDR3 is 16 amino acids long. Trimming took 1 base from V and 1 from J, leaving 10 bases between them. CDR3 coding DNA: TGTGCCAGCAGTTTATTGGCCGTAGGAACTAATGAAAAACTGTTTTTT. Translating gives CASSLLAVGTNEKLFF.

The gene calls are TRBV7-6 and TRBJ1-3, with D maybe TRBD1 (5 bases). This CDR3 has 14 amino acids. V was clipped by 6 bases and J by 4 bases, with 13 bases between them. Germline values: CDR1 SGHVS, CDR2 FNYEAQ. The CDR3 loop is CASSGAPGGNTIYF. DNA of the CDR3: TGTGCCAGCAGTGGGGCCCCGGGAGGAAACACCATATATTTT. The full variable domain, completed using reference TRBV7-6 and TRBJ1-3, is GAGVSQSPRYKVTKRGQDVALRCDPISGHVSLYWYRQALGQGPEFLTYFNYEAQQDKSGLPNDRFSAERPEGSISTLTIQRTEQRDSAMYRCASSGAPGGNTIYFGEGSWLTVV.

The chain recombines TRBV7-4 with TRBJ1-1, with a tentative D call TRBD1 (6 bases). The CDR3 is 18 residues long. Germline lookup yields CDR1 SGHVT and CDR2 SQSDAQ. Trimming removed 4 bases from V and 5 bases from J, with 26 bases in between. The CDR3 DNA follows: TGTGCCAGCAGCTCCACTCCTTTTAGGGGGGCCGAAGGGACTGAAGCTTTCTTT. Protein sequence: CASSSTPFRGAEGTEAFF.

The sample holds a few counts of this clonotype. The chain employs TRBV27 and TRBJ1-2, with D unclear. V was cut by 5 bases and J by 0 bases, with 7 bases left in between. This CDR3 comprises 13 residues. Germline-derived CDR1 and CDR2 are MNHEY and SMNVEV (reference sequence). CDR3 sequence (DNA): TGTGCCAGCAGTCGGACGGCTAACTATGGCTACACCTTC. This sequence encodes CASSRTANYGYTF.

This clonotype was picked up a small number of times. The CDR3 nucleotides are TGTGCCAGCAGGAACGACAGGGACACTGAAGCTTTCTTT. Its protein product is CASRNDRDTEAFF. This chain uses TRBV7-8 with TRBJ1-1, with 7 bases that match TRBD1. V was pared by 6 bases and J by 3 bases, with 4 bases of the junction left unmatched. CDR1 is SGHVS, CDR2 FQNEAQ, per germline. The CDR3 is made up of 13 amino acids.

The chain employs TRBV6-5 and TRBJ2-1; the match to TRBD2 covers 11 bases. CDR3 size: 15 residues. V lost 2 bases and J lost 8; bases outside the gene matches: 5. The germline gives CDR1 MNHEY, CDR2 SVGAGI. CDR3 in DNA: TGTGCCAGCAGTTACGGTACTAGCGGGGGATATGAGCAGTTCTTC. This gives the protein CASSYGTSGGYEQFF.

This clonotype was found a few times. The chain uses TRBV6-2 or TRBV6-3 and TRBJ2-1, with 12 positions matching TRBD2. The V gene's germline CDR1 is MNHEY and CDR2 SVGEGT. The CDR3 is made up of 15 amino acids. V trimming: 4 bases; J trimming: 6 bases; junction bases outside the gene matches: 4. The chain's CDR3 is CASSSRLAGVNEQFF. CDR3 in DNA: TGTGCCAGCAGTTCCAGACTAGCGGGGGTCAATGAGCAGTTCTTC.